This T cell receptor (beta chain) was profiled in a study of blood T cell repertoires in COVID-19. Study context: Some COVID-19 samples were acute and others convalescent; all came from the United States, Italy and Spain. PBMCs, B-cell-depleted T cells, or T cells provided the cDNA or gDNA that made up the material.

Germline CDR1 SGHDT, CDR2 YYEEEE. Trimming stripped 3 bases from V and 3 bases from J, with 13 bases between. CDR3 size: 14 residues. This clone was detected only once. Living in under 30 US areas, the participants were between about 18 and 90 years of age. People in the exposed group encountered a COVID-19 case within 2 weeks before entering the study. Profiled with immunoSEQ multiplex PCR; TCRdb holds only in-frame clones, not every one. This sample yields 300,000 to 350,000 clones, of which roughly nine tenths are seen a single time; 3.5% to 5% belongs to the top ten. Material: PBMCs or T cells enriched from blood (not recorded which). The gene calls are TRBV5-6 and TRBJ2-7, with a weak D call TRBD1 (7 bases). The receptor was derived from a woman in her twenties or thirties who had been exposed to COVID-19. CDR3 residues: CASSSRRDSYEQYF. The CDR3 DNA is TGTGCCAGCAGCTCCCGGAGGGACAGCTACGAGCAGTACTTC.